Shown below are 8 T cell receptor beta chains from a single sample sequenced in a study of blood T cells in healthy people across ages. A sample-barcoded 5' primer and a J-beta primer mix were used in a second PCR of roughly 6 to 11 cycles. In TCRdb, the 5' RACE reads were re-called with MiXCR into one record per CDR3 protein. Of 980,000 or so distinct CDR3 sequences detected, 48% appear once; the ten largest clones hold around an eighth. The specimen sequenced was blood. The receptors were sampled from a man aged 25 to 40 in good health.

This clonotype has just one count. The junction differs from germline at one of its ends, possibly a read error. The CDR3 bases are TGTGCCAGCAGGGACACTTTAGGCGCCTACAATGGGCAGTTCTTC. Its translation is CASRDTLGAYNGQFF. The chain combines TRBV27 with TRBJ2-1; a possible D gene is TRBD1 (5 bases). CDR3 size: 15 residues. Germline-derived CDR1 and CDR2 are MNHEY and SMNVEV (reference sequence).

In DNA form, the CDR3 reads TGTGCCAGCAGTTTATCGACAACATCACCCCTCCACTTT. Protein product: CASSLSTTSPLHF. V gene TRBV27 combines with J gene TRBJ1-6; D is unclear. Trimming shortened V by 0 bases and J by 10 bases, and 7 bases separated the two germline ends. The length of the CDR3 is 13 residues. CDR1 and CDR2 from the germline V gene are MNHEY and SMNVEV (reference sequence).

This clonotype has only a few counts. V usage is TRBV30 and J usage is TRBJ2-1; D is undetermined. The V and J ends lost 0 bases and 8 bases respectively, with 8 bases between them. The CDR3 loop spans 12 amino acids. The V gene's germline CDR1 is GTSNPN and CDR2 SVGIG (reference sequence). CDR3 region: CAWSVGWDEQFF. CDR3 DNA sequence: TGTGCCTGGAGTGTAGGGTGGGATGAGCAGTTCTTC.

The sample holds one count of this clonotype. The chain carries TRBV2 and TRBJ2-7; 7 bases match TRBD2. The trim removed 3 bases at V and 3 bases at J, leaving 5 bases unmatched. Germline V CDR1 and CDR2: SNHLY, FYNNEI. The CDR3 is made up of 14 amino acids. The CDR3 DNA follows: TGTGCCAGCAGTGAGACTAGCTCCTACTACGAGCAGTACTTC. Translated: CASSETSSYYEQYF.

The rearrangement uses TRBV29-1 and TRBJ2-7; D not resolved. From germline, CDR1 is SQVTM and CDR2 ANQGSEA. The germline V and J ends were trimmed by 4 bases and 2 bases, with 6 bases remaining between them. This CDR3 comprises 11 residues. CDR3 protein: CSVGVAYEQYF. Here the CDR3 DNA reads TGCAGCGTTGGGGTCGCCTACGAGCAGTACTTC.

The J gene is TRBJ2-2, the V gene TRBV7-8; D call uncertain. The germline V and J ends were trimmed by 1 base and 6 bases, with 9 bases remaining between them. CDR3 length equals 14 residues. Germline values: CDR1 SGHVS, CDR2 FQNEAQ. CDR3 protein: CASSLGATPGELFF. The CDR3 coding sequence is TGTGCCAGCAGCTTAGGAGCGACGCCCGGGGAGCTGTTTTTT.

Regarding this clonotype: One base away lies a much larger clone, so this may be a sequencing read error. V usage is TRBV20-1 and J usage is TRBJ1-2; D not resolved. Trimming took off 3 bases at V and 7 bases at J, with 9 bases between the two ends. The germline V gene has CDR1 DFQATT and CDR2 SNEGSKA (reference sequence). This CDR3 contains 11 residues. This CDR3 reads CSASTVRGYTF. CDR3 in DNA: TGCAGTGCTAGTACGGTTCGTGGCTACACCTTC.

The chain carries TRBV4-1 and TRBJ1-6; weak D call: TRBD1 (5 bases). V was cut by 4 bases and J by 6 bases, with 10 bases left in between. There are 14 residues in the CDR3. Per germline, CDR1 MGHRA and CDR2 YSYEKL. The CDR3 is CASSRGTGNSPLHF. The CDR3 region has the DNA TGCGCCAGCAGCCGCGGGACGGGTAATTCACCCCTCCACTTT.